These 7 T cell receptor beta chains came from one sample sequenced in a study of OX40 agonist ivuxolimab in advanced cancers. Clones were read by immunoSEQ multiplex PCR, and TCRdb kept only the in-frame ones, dropping some. The sample consists of some 55,000 clones, approximately 84% of them appearing once. The source was CD4+ or CD8+ T cells sorted from blood, collected in a trial of the OX40 agonist ivuxolimab. The source of these receptors is an adult with an advanced solid tumor such as melanoma, head and neck, liver or kidney cancer.

This clone was counted a single time. This chain links TRBV19 with TRBJ1-2; the D is unclear. V lost 6 bases, J lost 0 bases, and 11 bases lay in between. This CDR3 region has 14 residues. Germline CDR1 is LNHDA and CDR2 is SQIVND (reference sequence). The CDR3 DNA reads TGTGCCAGTAGATCGACACAAGCTAACTATGGCTACACCTTC. It translates to CASRSTQANYGYTF.

The chain recombines TRBV18 with TRBJ2-1, with 10 bases identical to TRBD2. The CDR3 runs to 16 residues. The V gene's germline CDR1 is KGHSH and CDR2 LQKENI. J was trimmed by 0 bases and V by 3 bases; bases with no gene match: 2. The CDR3 sequence is CASSPVAGGSYNEQFF. The CDR3 region has the DNA TGTGCCAGCTCACCCGTAGCGGGAGGCTCCTACAATGAGCAGTTCTTC.

This chain connects TRBV9 to TRBJ2-7, with 14 bases aligning to TRBD2. This CDR3 comprises 19 residues. V lost 4 bases and J lost 4; bases outside the gene matches: 16. Germline loops: CDR1 SGDLS, CDR2 YYNGEE. CDR3 residues: CASSSGLNQRTSGRYEQYF. In DNA, the CDR3 is TGTGCCAGCAGCTCCGGACTAAATCAACGGACTAGCGGGAGGTACGAGCAGTACTTC. The variable domain in full, with the rest retrieved from reference TRBV9 and TRBJ2-7, is DSGVTQTPKHLITATGQRVTLRCSPRSGDLSVYWYQQSLDQGLQFLIQYYNGEERAKGNILERFSAQQFPDLHSELNLSSLELGDSALYFCASSSGLNQRTSGRYEQYFGPGTRLTVT.

The chain's CDR3 is CASSFGLAHNEQFF. The CDR3 bases are TGTGCCAGCAGCTTCGGACTAGCCCACAATGAGCAGTTCTTC. The V call is TRBV5-5, the J call TRBJ2-1; 8 bases match TRBD2. The V segment lost 2 bases and the J segment 5 bases; nucleotides outside the gene matches: 3. This CDR3 comprises 14 residues. CDR1 is SGHKS, CDR2 YYEKEE, per germline (reference sequence).

The V gene is TRBV7-2, the J gene TRBJ2-5; D possibly matches TRBD1 or TRBD2 (5 bases each). V was cut by 3 bases and J by 4 bases, with 9 bases left in between. From germline, CDR1 is SGHTA and CDR2 FQGNSA. The CDR3 is 13 amino acids. The CDR3, as DNA: TGTGCCAGCAGCTTGGGGGTTGGAGAGACCCAGTACTTC. Its translation is CASSLGVGETQYF.

The rearrangement joins TRBV19 to TRBJ2-3; 9 nucleotides agree with TRBD2. V dropped 3 bases and J dropped 1; count of bases not matched to a gene: 14. The CDR3 is made up of 19 amino acids. Per germline, CDR1 LNHDA and CDR2 SQIVND (reference sequence). CDR3 coding DNA: TGTGCCAGTAGTATGGATAATTTCGGGACTAGCTTTGGCACAGATACGCAGTATTTT. Its protein is CASSMDNFGTSFGTDTQYF. The full variable domain, with the rest looked up from reference TRBV19 and TRBJ2-3, is DGGITQSPKYLFRKEGQNVTLSCEQNLNHDAMYWYRQDPGQGLRLIYYSQIVNDFQKGDIAEGYSVSREKKESFPLTVTSAQKNPTAFYLCASSMDNFGTSFGTDTQYFGPGTRLTVL.

This rearrangement joins TRBV9 to TRBJ2-7, with 12 positions matching TRBD2. The CDR3 has 15 amino acids. In germline, CDR1 is SGDLS, CDR2 YYNGEE. V trimming: 0 bases; J trimming: 4 bases; junction bases outside the gene matches: 2. The CDR3 DNA reads as TGTGCCAGCAGCGTAGCTAGCGGGAGGGTTTACGAGCAGTACTTC. As protein: CASSVASGRVYEQYF.